This T cell receptor (beta chain) was documented in a study of technical replicates of blood from a handful of donors. Generated by immunoSEQ multiplex PCR, the TCRdb table keeps only in-frame clones and is missing some. The data show 80,000 or so clones, approximately 98% seen once. Trimming removed 4 bases from V and 8 bases from J, with 11 bases in between. The germline gives CDR1 MDHEN, CDR2 SYDVKM. The CDR3 covers 13 residues. This clone was recorded once. The rearrangement links TRBV28 to TRBJ1-4, with TRBD1 as a possible D gene (6 bases). The TCR originated in a human donor in good health. Sample: T cells isolated from PBMCs. Written as DNA, the CDR3 is TGTGCCAGCAGTTACCATGACAGGGAAAAACTGTTTTTT. It yields the protein CASSYHDREKLFF.